A few counts support the clone carrying this TCR beta chain. The antigen is not known. Amplified regions were TCR beta CDR3 sequences from RNA transcripts. A first-round RT-PCR of the TCR CDR3 used the HTBI primer set. TCRdb analysed the multiplex PCR reads with MiXCR anew, one entry per CDR3 protein. Here the sample spans 300,000 to 450,000 distinct CDR3 sequences, approximately 18% being singletons. This record comes from a study of T cells in Graves' hyperthyroidism and ophthalmopathy. Study results and caveats: Ophthalmopathy and stable hyperthyroidism were separated by a 13 V-J model.

The CDR3 is 17 residues long. Trimming cost V 1 base and J 3 bases; bases outside gene matches: 7. Germline values: CDR1 MGHRA, CDR2 YSYEKL. This sequence originates from a woman in her thirties with Graves' hyperthyroidism that later progressed to Graves' ophthalmopathy. The genes are TRBV4-1 and TRBJ1-4; 8 positions match TRBD1. Sequenced material: blood. The CDR3 bases are TGCGCCAGCAGCCAAGGGACAGGGAGACATTCTAATGAAAAACTGTTTTTT. Its protein product is CASSQGTGRHSNEKLFF.